A single count supports the clone carrying this TCR beta chain. Antigen specificity is unknown. cDNA came from about 0.5 to 1 ug RNA primed by random hexamers. Amplification of TCR beta CDR3 across 54 Vbeta and 13 Jbeta was performed with immunoSEQ multiplex PCR. From the immunoSEQ multiplex PCR reads, TCRdb called clonotypes with MiXCR, one entry per CDR3 protein. The data hold 150,000 to 250,000 distinct CDR3 sequences, with about 95% observed a single time. This record comes from a study of CD8 T cells in Susac syndrome. Broader study findings: The relatively small number of individuals in the TCR sequencing and HLA analysis was acknowledged by the study.

Blood CD8+ and CD4+ T cells underwent high-throughput TCR beta sequencing. FACS was used to enrich TEMRA cells, whereas the CD8+ and CD4+ T cells were obtained by negative isolation. Sequencing was done on a sample of CD4+ T cells from PBMCs. This sequence originates from a human donor with multiple sclerosis.

The CDR3 spells CSARPLLTSGGSTDTQYF. In DNA, the CDR3 is TGCAGTGCTAGGCCGTTGTTGACTAGCGGGGGAAGCACAGATACGCAGTATTTT. The chain carries TRBV20-1 and TRBJ2-3, with 12 bases lining up with TRBD2. With 3 bases clipped from V and 0 bases from J, the junction kept 10 bases outside the gene matches. Per germline, CDR1 DFQATT and CDR2 SNEGSKA (reference sequence). The CDR3 has 18 residues.